The 25 T cell receptor beta chains below were found in one sample sequenced in a study of beta chain features in type 1 diabetes (dated by TCRdb to 2017 to 2018). Library prep was done by the immunoSEQ multiplex PCR assay. The entire amount of isolated RNA was reverse transcribed using the High Capacity cDNA Reverse Transcription Kit, so the sequenced TCRB transcripts were expressed ones. TCRdb's version of the immuneACCESS table is confined to in-frame rearrangements and falls short of the full clone set. An unresolved V gene accounts for under half of the shortfall where checked; the remainder is of unknown origin. In all, the sample holds roughly 250,000 clones, and 68% of those were seen once. The ten largest clonotypes hold 0.053% of the sample. Material: naive CD4+ T cells from blood. The cell subset or site label here, explained by the study, means: true naive CD4+ T cells. Receptors were obtained from a man under 40 in good health.

CDR3 bases: TGCAGCGTGACAGGGTCGGAGACCACTGAAGCTTTCTTT. It codes for CSVTGSETTEAFF. This chain links TRBV29-1 with TRBJ1-1; 7 nucleotides agree with TRBD1. V lost 6 bases to trimming and J lost 4 bases; unmatched junction nucleotides: 8. Germline V gene lookup returns CDR1 SQVTM and CDR2 ANQGSEA. The CDR3 totals 13 residues.

V and J are TRBV4-2 and TRBJ2-7; 7 bases are shared with TRBD1. V shed 2 bases, J shed 1 base, and the junction held 2 bases outside the gene matches. The germline V gene has CDR1 LGHNA and CDR2 YNFKEQ. The CDR3 covers 14 residues. The CDR3, as DNA: TGTGCCAGCAGCCAAAGGGGGCTGTCCTACGAGCAGTACTTC. Protein sequence: CASSQRGLSYEQYF.

Details on this clone: Within the sample, other DNA sequences also encode this same CDR3. This chain uses TRBV29-1 with TRBJ2-5; D might be TRBD2 (6 bases). CDR3 length: 11 amino acids. The germline V gene encodes CDR1 SQVTM and CDR2 ANQGSEA. V was pared by 4 bases and J by 5 bases, with 8 bases between. The CDR3 coding sequence is TGCAGCGTTGTTGGGAGGGAGACCCAGTACTTC. Its protein is CSVVGRETQYF.

This clone turned up a few times. The V and J genes are TRBV29-1 and TRBJ2-3; D is unresolved. V lost 1 base to trimming and J lost 5 bases, with 4 bases between them. The CDR3 sequence is 11 residues long. Germline CDR1 is SQVTM and CDR2 is ANQGSEA. CDR3 nucleotides: TGCAGCGTTGAAGTACTAGATACGCAGTATTTT. It yields the protein CSVEVLDTQYF.

This clone was seen a handful of times. The V call is TRBV29-1, the J call TRBJ2-3; D unclear. The germline V gene encodes CDR1 SQVTM and CDR2 ANQGSEA. Trimming shortened V by 7 bases and J by 2 bases, and 13 bases separated the two germline ends. This CDR3 comprises 13 residues. CDR3 protein: CSADEPNTDTQYF. Written as DNA, the CDR3 is TGCAGCGCTGACGAGCCCAACACAGATACGCAGTATTTT.

The chain links TRBV29-1 to TRBJ1-1, with TRBD1 matching 7 bases. V was pared by 3 bases and J by 4 bases, with 5 bases of the junction left unmatched. This CDR3 has 13 amino acids. Germline loops: CDR1 SQVTM, CDR2 ANQGSEA. The CDR3 sequence is CSVDSGGSTEAFF. In DNA, the CDR3 is TGCAGCGTTGATTCAGGGGGGAGCACTGAAGCTTTCTTT.

The rearrangement joins TRBV9 to TRBJ2-1; D is ambiguous. The CDR3 extends over 13 amino acids. V lost 0 bases and J 7 bases, leaving 8 bases between the germline ends. Germline-derived CDR1 and CDR2 are SGDLS and YYNGEE. As DNA, the CDR3 is TGTGCCAGCAGCGTAGATCTAGGGAATGAGCAGTTCTTC. Its protein is CASSVDLGNEQFF.

This clone has a handful of counts. Other DNA sequences in this specimen translate into the identical CDR3. V is TRBV30 and J is TRBJ1-5; 9 bases match TRBD1. Germline V gene data show CDR1 as GTSNPN and CDR2 as SVGIG (reference sequence). The CDR3 extends over 13 amino acids. The ends lost 4 bases at V and 4 bases at J; junction bases unmatched: 2. The CDR3 loop is CAWTGQGNQPQHF. CDR3 DNA sequence: TGTGCCTGGACCGGACAGGGGAATCAGCCCCAGCATTTT.

The J gene is TRBJ1-1, the V gene TRBV7-9; 9 nucleotides match TRBD1. Germline trimming cut 5 bases from V and 5 bases from J; bases unmatched to any gene: 6. The CDR3 runs to 14 residues. CDR1 SEHNR and CDR2 FQNEAQ come from the germline V gene (reference sequence). The CDR3 DNA is TGTGCCAGCAGCAGGGACAGGGTAGGGACTGAAGCTTTCTTT. It translates to CASSRDRVGTEAFF. Supplemented by reference TRBV7-9 and TRBJ1-1, the full variable domain reads DTGVSQNPRHKITKRGQNVTFRCDPISEHNRLYWYRQTLGQGPEFLTYFQNEAQLEKSRLLSDRFSAERPKGSFSTLEIQRTEQGDSAMYLCASSRDRVGTEAFFGQGTRLTVV.

This clone has a handful of counts. This chain links TRBV30 with TRBJ2-5, with D perhaps TRBD1 (5 bases). This CDR3 has 14 residues. Trimming removed 2 bases at V and 4 bases at J, with 14 bases between. Germline values: CDR1 GTSNPN, CDR2 SVGIG (reference sequence). The CDR3 protein is CAWSTGTPGETQYF. The CDR3 DNA is TGTGCCTGGAGTACAGGAACACCCGGAGAGACCCAGTACTTC.

The table lists this clone with a few counts. J is TRBJ2-1 and V is TRBV29-1, with TRBD2 matching 12 bases. The ends lost 1 base at V and 11 bases at J; junction bases unmatched: 6. The CDR3 consists of 14 residues. Per the germline V gene, CDR1 is SQVTM and CDR2 is ANQGSEA. As DNA, the CDR3 is TGCAGCGTTGAAGGTGCTAGCGGGGGGGCTAAGCAGTTCTTC. Translated, it gives CSVEGASGGAKQFF.

The V call is TRBV7-2, the J call TRBJ2-5, with 9 bases aligning to TRBD2. This CDR3 region has 15 residues. Trimming took 3 bases from V and 10 from J; bases not matched to a gene: 12. Germline CDR1 reads SGHTA; CDR2 reads FQGNSA. CDR3 sequence: CASSLDGLAGLGQYF. CDR3 DNA: TGTGCCAGCAGCTTGGACGGGCTAGCGGGATTGGGCCAGTACTTC.

The V and J genes are TRBV5-1 and TRBJ2-2; 7 bases match TRBD1. This CDR3 comprises 14 residues. V lost 6 bases, J lost 6 bases, and 8 bases stayed unmatched. Germline loops: CDR1 SGHRS, CDR2 YFSETQ. The CDR3 loop is CASTSTGNPGELFF. CDR3 nucleotide sequence: TGCGCCAGCACCTCGACAGGGAATCCCGGGGAGCTGTTTTTT.

The V call is TRBV7-9, the J call TRBJ2-3; weak D call: TRBD1 (6 bases). Germline values: CDR1 SEHNR, CDR2 FQNEAQ (reference sequence). V was clipped by 0 bases and J by 3 bases, with 13 bases between them. The CDR3 loop spans 16 amino acids. The CDR3 DNA sequence: TGTGCCAGCAGCTTAGCCTCAGGGACATCTACAGATACGCAGTATTTT. Its translation is CASSLASGTSTDTQYF.

The chain combines TRBV5-4 with TRBJ2-1; 7 nucleotides line up with TRBD2. Germline CDR1 reads SGHNT; CDR2 reads YYREEE (reference sequence). The CDR3 consists of 18 residues. The V and J ends lost 4 bases and 8 bases, in that order; junction bases with no gene match: 21. The CDR3 protein is CASSAPRGGLEESDEQFF. In nucleotides, the CDR3 is TGTGCCAGCAGCGCACCCCGGGGAGGACTAGAGGAGTCCGATGAGCAGTTCTTC.

This clone was counted once. The genes are TRBV30 and TRBJ2-1; 7 nucleotides line up with TRBD1. Per the germline V gene, CDR1 is GTSNPN and CDR2 is SVGIG (reference sequence). Trimming took 4 bases from V and 6 from J; bases not matched to a gene: 9. This CDR3 region has 14 residues. CDR3 bases: TGTGCCTGGAACACAGGGGATGGATTCAATGAGCAGTTCTTC. This encodes CAWNTGDGFNEQFF.

This chain uses TRBV29-1 with TRBJ2-1; 10 nucleotides align to TRBD2. This CDR3 comprises 14 residues. Germline CDR1 reads SQVTM; CDR2 reads ANQGSEA. J was trimmed by 5 bases and V by 4 bases; bases with no gene match: 5. CDR3 sequence reads: CSVASGRADNEQFF. DNA of the CDR3: TGCAGCGTTGCCAGCGGGAGGGCCGACAATGAGCAGTTCTTC.

The chain combines TRBV27 with TRBJ1-6; possibly TRBD1 for D (5 bases). The CDR3 consists of 14 residues. Trimming stripped 3 bases from V and 7 bases from J, with 10 bases between. Germline V gene data show CDR1 as MNHEY and CDR2 as SMNVEV (reference sequence). The CDR3 loop reads CASSLEAGNSPLHF. The CDR3 nucleotides read TGTGCCAGCAGTTTGGAGGCAGGGAATTCACCCCTCCACTTT.

The chain combines TRBV7-2 with TRBJ2-7, with 13 nucleotides matching TRBD2. The CDR3 loop spans 16 amino acids. Germline V gene lookup returns CDR1 SGHTA and CDR2 FQGNSA. Trimming removed 5 bases from V and 2 bases from J; junction bases left unmatched: 6. The CDR3 spells CASSPRGLAGPYEQYF. The DNA for the CDR3 is TGTGCCAGCAGCCCAAGGGGACTAGCGGGACCCTACGAGCAGTACTTC. The entire variable domain, with the rest obtained from reference TRBV7-2 and TRBJ2-7, is as follows: GAGVSQSPSNKVTEKGKDVELRCDPISGHTALYWYRQSLGQGLEFLIYFQGNSAPDKSGLPSDRFSAERTGGSVSTLTIQRTQQEDSAVYLCASSPRGLAGPYEQYFGPGTRLTVT.

This clone was found once. The V gene is TRBV29-1, the J gene TRBJ1-1; D is uncertain. Trimming shortened V by 4 bases and J by 1 base, and 7 bases separated the two germline ends. The CDR3 covers 12 residues. Per germline, CDR1 SQVTM and CDR2 ANQGSEA. CDR3 amino acids: CSVGGRNTEAFF. The CDR3 nucleotides are TGCAGCGTTGGAGGGAGGAACACTGAAGCTTTCTTT.

The rearrangement uses TRBV29-1 and TRBJ2-7; 12 nucleotides align to TRBD2. The V segment lost 7 bases and the J segment 5 bases; nucleotides outside the gene matches: 6. The germline CDR1 and CDR2 sequences are SQVTM and ANQGSEA. The CDR3 length is 13 residues. CDR3 amino acids: CSGKRLAGDEQYF. The DNA of the CDR3 is TGCAGCGGCAAACGACTAGCGGGAGACGAGCAGTACTTC.

The chain has TRBV25-1 and TRBJ1-1, with 8 bases that match TRBD1. Germline V lookup: CDR1 MGHDK, CDR2 SYGVNS. Losses at the gene ends were 7 bases for V and 3 bases for J; bases not matched to a gene: 4. This CDR3 has 13 amino acids. The CDR3: CASIRQGHTEAFF. In nucleotides, the CDR3 is TGTGCCAGCATAAGACAGGGGCACACTGAAGCTTTCTTT.

This chain uses TRBV15 with TRBJ2-3; TRBD1 matches at 7 bases. The CDR3 extends over 13 amino acids. The trim removed 4 bases at V and 4 bases at J, leaving 2 bases unmatched. Per germline, CDR1 LNHNV and CDR2 YYDKDF (reference sequence). The CDR3 region has the DNA TGTGCCACCAGCACAGACAGGGCAGATACGCAGTATTTT. Translated, it gives CATSTDRADTQYF. Filled out from reference TRBV15 and TRBJ2-3, the complete variable domain reads DAMVIQNPRYQVTQFGKPVTLSCSQTLNHNVMYWYQQKSSQAPKLLFHYYDKDFNNEADTPDNFQSRRPNTSFCFLDIRSPGLGDTAMYLCATSTDRADTQYFGPGTRLTVL.

J is TRBJ2-5 and V is TRBV6-6; D remains unclear. Per germline, CDR1 MNHNY and CDR2 SVGAGI (reference sequence). The CDR3 extends over 11 amino acids. V was shortened by 6 bases and J by 3 bases, with 5 bases between the two germline ends. The CDR3 here is CASSLKETQYF. The DNA for the CDR3 is TGTGCCAGCAGCCTCAAAGAGACCCAGTACTTC.

This chain uses TRBV19 with TRBJ2-7; possibly TRBD1 for D (6 bases). Germline V CDR1 and CDR2: LNHDA, SQIVND (reference sequence). The CDR3 consists of 14 residues. Between the trimmed V and J ends, which lost 5 bases and 4 bases, there was a span of 15 bases. CDR3 amino acids: CASSADSQGYEQYF. The CDR3 region has the DNA TGTGCCAGTAGTGCCGATTCACAGGGTTACGAGCAGTACTTC.